The rows below give T cell receptor beta chains drawn from one sample of a study of CD8+ T cells in alopecia areata. The repertoire was sequenced with immunoSEQ multiplex PCR; TCRdb's copy has only in-frame clones and lacks some. In the table there are 120,000 or so clones, roughly 50% of which are singletons. Sequenced: NKG2D-low CD8+ T cells sorted from blood. The receptors stem from a human donor with alopecia areata. CDR3s include the opening cysteine and the closing phenylalanine or tryptophan.

j_gene: TRBJ2-1
v_gene: TRBV12-5
CDR3aa: CASGLITTTGGLFF

j_gene: TRBJ1-6
v_gene: TRBV7-6
CDR3aa: CASSSEDSLVSPLHF

j_gene: TRBJ2-7
v_gene: TRBV5-1
CDR3aa: CASSETGGEQYF

j_gene: TRBJ1-5
v_gene: TRBV5-6
CDR3aa: CASSISNQPQHF

j_gene: TRBJ1-2
v_gene: TRBV6-4
CDR3aa: CASSDSLGTDGYTF

j_gene: TRBJ2-1
v_gene: TRBV29-1
CDR3aa: CSLPWGTSGEQFF

j_gene: TRBJ2-7
v_gene: TRBV15
CDR3aa: CATSGQGSYEQYF

j_gene: TRBJ2-3
v_gene: TRBV25-1
CDR3aa: CASSVGSETTDTQYF

j_gene: TRBJ2-7
v_gene: TRBV13
CDR3aa: CASRAGGTYEQYF

j_gene: TRBJ2-5
v_gene: TRBV11-2
CDR3aa: CASSLDGQGSQETQYF

j_gene: TRBJ2-4
v_gene: TRBV29-1
CDR3aa: CSVRIVGKNIQYF

j_gene: TRBJ1-2
v_gene: TRBV29-1
CDR3aa: CSVEDGGGQYYGYTF

j_gene: TRBJ2-1
v_gene: TRBV7-3
CDR3aa: CASSLSGGASYNEQFF

j_gene: TRBJ2-6
v_gene: TRBV30
CDR3aa: CAWSVVGANVLTF

j_gene: TRBJ2-2
v_gene: TRBV5-1
CDR3aa: CASSLGREGTGELFF

j_gene: TRBJ2-7
v_gene: TRBV28
CDR3aa: CASSLWAGTYEQYF

j_gene: TRBJ1-5
v_gene: TRBV10-2
CDR3aa: CASSETTVSNQPQHF

j_gene: TRBJ2-7
v_gene: TRBV28
CDR3aa: CASSPNFEQYF

j_gene: TRBJ2-7
v_gene: TRBV7-9
CDR3aa: CASSLAMGYEQYF

j_gene: TRBJ2-7
v_gene: TRBV27
CDR3aa: CASSSTYEQYF

j_gene: TRBJ2-1
v_gene: TRBV9
CDR3aa: CASSDGASYNEQFF

j_gene: TRBJ1-1
v_gene: TRBV19
CDR3aa: CASSEGSYTEAFF

j_gene: TRBJ2-5
v_gene: TRBV27
CDR3aa: CASSKPWETQYF

j_gene: TRBJ1-1
v_gene: TRBV27
CDR3aa: CASSPLPMNTEAFF

j_gene: TRBJ2-1
v_gene: TRBV5-1
CDR3aa: CASSWLGDTEQFF

j_gene: TRBJ2-3
v_gene: TRBV27
CDR3aa: CASSLSLSTDTQYF

j_gene: TRBJ2-5
v_gene: TRBV28
CDR3aa: CASSSTAQETQYF

j_gene: TRBJ2-3
v_gene: TRBV6-5
CDR3aa: CASSYEGDTQYF

j_gene: TRBJ2-3
v_gene: TRBV6-6
CDR3aa: CASSYNLAGSTDTQYF

j_gene: TRBJ2-7
v_gene: TRBV6-9
CDR3aa: CASPGQGAYEQYF

j_gene: TRBJ2-1
v_gene: TRBV30
CDR3aa: CAWSADSSYNEQFF

j_gene: TRBJ2-3
v_gene: TRBV5-4
CDR3aa: CASSFLGGDTQYF

j_gene: TRBJ2-7
v_gene: TRBV29-1
CDR3aa: CSVSGRNSYEQYF

j_gene: TRBJ2-5
v_gene: TRBV7-3
CDR3aa: CASSLSLDQETQYF

j_gene: TRBJ1-1
v_gene: TRBV4-1
CDR3aa: CASSDRTGTEAFF

j_gene: TRBJ2-7
v_gene: TRBV7-9
CDR3aa: CASSLVPYEQYF